The T cell receptor (beta chain) described here comes from a study of cytomegalovirus exposure and HLA in healthy donors. Concerning this clone itself: Its target is not known.

Study-wide results and limits: Analysis was carried out at a later point, and it linked a missense DCLRE1C variant to TCR beta V- and J-gene trimming.

The PCR employed 60 Vbeta primers together with 13 Jbeta primers. The data were produced by immunoSEQ multiplex PCR, yet TCRdb's version contains in-frame clones alone and is incomplete. The top ten hold roughly 3% of the sample, which has roughly 160,000 clones, approximately 80% seen once. This CDR3 has 15 amino acids. V was trimmed by 0 bases and J by 1 base, leaving 8 bases between them. Germline loops: CDR1 SGHRS, CDR2 YFSETQ. The chain employs TRBV5-1 and TRBJ2-1, with D unclear. This TCR was sampled from a woman in her forties or fifties in good health and CMV-seropositive. The source material was PBMCs. For the CDR3, the DNA is TGCGCCAGCAGCTTGGTACAGCTGTCCTACAATGAGCAGTTCTTC. Protein sequence: CASSLVQLSYNEQFF.